Below are 27 T cell receptor beta chains sequenced from a single sample in a study of CD8 T cells in Susac syndrome. The RNA input was about 0.45 to 1 ug, and it was reverse transcribed with random hexamers. MiXCR, applied by TCRdb to the immunoSEQ multiplex PCR reads, yields one record per CDR3 protein. The table lists 150,000 to 200,000 distinct CDR3 sequences, 94% of them singletons. Sequencing input: CD4+ T cells from PBMCs. These receptors were obtained from a human donor with multiple sclerosis.

The CDR3 region has the DNA TGTGCCAGCAGTGGGCCGGGACAGGGGCTCTCTGGGGCCAACGTCCTGACTTTC. Translated, it gives CASSGPGQGLSGANVLTF. The genes are TRBV6-1 and TRBJ2-6, with TRBD1 identical over 10 bases. Germline V gives CDR1 MNHNS, CDR2 SASEGT. The V gene end was trimmed by 4 bases and the J gene end by 0 bases; junction bases not matched to a gene: 6. The CDR3 is made up of 18 amino acids.

This clonotype turned up a few times. The chain couples TRBV4-2 to TRBJ1-4; weak D call: TRBD1 (6 bases). Between the trimmed V and J ends, which lost 0 bases and 1 base, there was a span of 9 bases. CDR1 LGHNA and CDR2 YNFKEQ come from the germline V gene. The CDR3 runs to 16 residues. Written as DNA, the CDR3 is TGTGCCAGCAGCCAAGATTGGGGGCAAACTAATGAAAAACTGTTTTTT. This sequence encodes CASSQDWGQTNEKLFF.

The rearrangement joins TRBV6-5 to TRBJ2-2; D is perhaps TRBD2 (5 bases). The germline V gene has CDR1 MNHEY and CDR2 SVGAGI. V gave up 4 bases and J gave up 0 bases, with 9 bases separating them. The CDR3 runs to 15 residues. The CDR3 coding sequence is TGTGCCAGCAGTTTCCGGGGAACGAACACCGGGGAGCTGTTTTTT. Its protein product is CASSFRGTNTGELFF.

This clonotype has only a few counts. The chain couples TRBV29-1 to TRBJ2-7; TRBD1 agrees at 8 bases. The CDR3 loop spans 13 amino acids. V shed 4 bases and J 5 bases; nucleotides not matched to a gene: 7. Germline lookup yields CDR1 SQVTM and CDR2 ANQGSEA. The CDR3 sequence: CSVGGQGANEQYF. In DNA, the CDR3 is TGCAGCGTTGGTGGACAGGGAGCCAACGAGCAGTACTTC.

V usage is TRBV2 and J usage is TRBJ2-3, with D perhaps matching TRBD1 (6 bases). V was trimmed by 4 bases and J by 1 base, leaving 12 bases between them. This CDR3 contains 15 residues. In germline, CDR1 is SNHLY, CDR2 FYNNEI. The CDR3 sequence is CASSVPGVGTDTQYF. DNA for the CDR3: TGTGCCAGCAGTGTCCCAGGGGTTGGCACAGATACGCAGTATTTT.

V gene TRBV28 combines with J gene TRBJ1-2; D uncertain. Looked up from germline, CDR1 is MDHEN and CDR2 is SYDVKM. The CDR3 spans 12 residues. V was cut by 5 bases and J by 7 bases, with 11 bases left in between. CDR3 in DNA: TGTGCCAGCAGTCCGACCTTCGTTGGCTACACCTTC. Its translation is CASSPTFVGYTF.

This chain joins TRBV30 and TRBJ2-2; D not resolved. The CDR3 runs to 11 residues. Germline CDR1 GTSNPN, CDR2 SVGIG (reference sequence). V gave up 1 base and J gave up 7 bases, with 4 bases separating them. Written as DNA, the CDR3 is TGTGCCTGGAGTGGGAGCGGGGAGCTGTTTTTT. The encoded protein is CAWSGSGELFF.

The chain uses TRBV10-3 and TRBJ1-1; D call uncertain. CDR1 is ENHRY and CDR2 is SYGVKD in the germline V gene. Between the trimmed V and J ends, which lost 0 bases and 8 bases, there was a span of 16 bases. This CDR3 has 15 residues. CDR3 DNA sequence: TGTGCCATCAGTGAGTCGAACGGCCACCCGGGGGAAGCTTTCTTT. As protein: CAISESNGHPGEAFF.

V and J are TRBV3-1 and TRBJ2-5, with 7 positions matching TRBD2. This CDR3 spans 17 amino acids. J gave up 5 bases and V 3 bases, and 15 bases lay outside the gene matches. In germline, CDR1 is LGHDT, CDR2 YNNKEL (reference sequence). CDR3 amino acids: CASSHPLGAGVRETQYF. The CDR3 nucleotides read TGTGCCAGCAGCCACCCCTTAGGGGCGGGAGTTAGGGAGACCCAGTACTTC.

V is TRBV11-2 and J is TRBJ2-2; tentatively, D is TRBD2 (6 bases). The germline V and J ends were trimmed by 1 base and 10 bases, with 16 bases remaining between them. CDR3 size: 15 residues. CDR1 is SGHAT and CDR2 is FQNNGV in the germline V gene. This CDR3 reads CASSLGGPSSEELFF. For the CDR3, the DNA is TGTGCCAGCAGCTTAGGAGGTCCGTCTAGCGAGGAGCTGTTTTTT. Drawing the rest from reference TRBV11-2 and TRBJ2-2, the complete variable domain is EAGVAQSPRYKIIEKRQSVAFWCNPISGHATLYWYQQILGQGPKLLIQFQNNGVVDDSQLPKDRFSAERLKGVDSTLKIQPAKLEDSAVYLCASSLGGPSSEELFFGEGSRLTVL.

V gene TRBV4-2 combines with J gene TRBJ2-7, with 7 bases lining up with TRBD1. The V and J ends lost 3 bases and 2 bases, in that order; junction bases with no gene match: 4. Looked up from germline, CDR1 is LGHNA and CDR2 is YNFKEQ. The CDR3 totals 14 residues. The CDR3 coding sequence is TGTGCCAGCAGCCAGATCGGACAGGCCTACGAGCAGTACTTC. This translates into CASSQIGQAYEQYF.

This chain connects TRBV5-1 to TRBJ1-1; 7 positions match TRBD1. The germline gives CDR1 SGHRS, CDR2 YFSETQ. V lost 4 bases to trimming and J lost 1 base; unmatched junction nucleotides: 10. The CDR3 sequence is 16 residues long. CDR3 residues: CASSPGGGRANTEAFF. CDR3 nucleotides: TGCGCCAGCAGCCCCGGAGGGGGCAGGGCGAACACTGAAGCTTTCTTT.

CDR3 residues: CATSVKSYEQYF. The DNA for the CDR3 is TGTGCCACCAGTGTCAAGTCCTACGAGCAGTACTTC. The chain uses TRBV24-1 and TRBJ2-7; no reliable D call. The length of the CDR3 is 12 residues. Trimming took off 5 bases at V and 1 base at J, with 5 bases between the two ends. Germline loops: CDR1 KGHDR, CDR2 SFDVKD.

The chain uses TRBV20-1 and TRBJ2-7; D gene unclear. The V and J ends lost 3 bases and 6 bases respectively, with 15 bases between them. Germline CDR1 is DFQATT and CDR2 is SNEGSKA (reference sequence). The CDR3 is 13 amino acids. The DNA of the CDR3 is TGCAGTGCTAGTCTCGGGCCCGGTGGCGAGCAGTACTTC. It codes for CSASLGPGGEQYF.

This clonotype appeared a single time. The chain carries TRBV18 and TRBJ2-4; D ambiguous. Between the trimmed V and J ends, which lost 5 bases and 8 bases, there was a span of 16 bases. Germline V gene lookup returns CDR1 KGHSH and CDR2 LQKENI. This CDR3 is built from 14 residues. CDR3 residues: CASSGPSKRDIQYF. The CDR3 nucleotides are TGTGCCAGCTCAGGTCCGTCCAAACGGGACATTCAGTACTTC.

This clonotype has just one count. DNA for the CDR3: TGTGCCTGGAGTGGTCAGGGACGTAGCTCCTACAATGAGCAGTTCTTC. Protein sequence: CAWSGQGRSSYNEQFF. The chain carries TRBV30 and TRBJ2-1, with D perhaps assigned TRBD1 or TRBD2 (5 bases each). With 1 base removed from V and 0 bases from J, the gap between germline ends came to 13 bases. In germline, CDR1 is GTSNPN, CDR2 SVGIG (reference sequence). This CDR3 has 16 amino acids.

V and J are TRBV29-1 and TRBJ2-5; tentatively, D is TRBD1 or TRBD2 (5 bases each). CDR1 and CDR2 (germline): SQVTM, ANQGSEA. The CDR3 runs to 14 residues. V was cut by 6 bases and J by 5 bases, with 19 bases left in between. The CDR3 DNA reads as TGCAGCGTCGGCCGGGCCCCAGGGACGGAGACCCAGTACTTC. Protein product: CSVGRAPGTETQYF.

The chain links TRBV29-1 to TRBJ1-4, with no clear D. Germline V CDR1 and CDR2: SQVTM, ANQGSEA. V was pared by 5 bases and J by 5 bases, with 9 bases between. The CDR3 length is 12 residues. CDR3 nucleotide sequence: TGCAGCGTTTCATTGGAGAATGAAAAACTGTTTTTT. The encoded protein is CSVSLENEKLFF.

This clonotype was seen a single time. Written as DNA, the CDR3 is TGCAGTGCTACAGGACAGGGTGAAAAACTGTTTTTT. This codes for CSATGQGEKLFF. V is TRBV20-1 and J is TRBJ1-4; TRBD1 matches 8 bases. The CDR3 covers 12 residues. Germline V gene sequence: CDR1 DFQATT, CDR2 SNEGSKA (reference sequence). V lost 4 bases, J lost 7 bases, and 2 bases stayed unmatched.

The chain combines TRBV6-1 with TRBJ2-1, with 10 bases aligning to TRBD2. Looked up from germline, CDR1 is MNHNS and CDR2 is SASEGT. This CDR3 is 13 amino acids long. J lost 8 bases, V lost 4 bases, and 2 bases had no gene match. In nucleotides, the CDR3 is TGTGCCAGCAGTGTTAGCGGGAGGTATGAGCAGTTCTTC. Its protein product is CASSVSGRYEQFF.

This clonotype has just one count. The chain is built from TRBV2 and TRBJ2-1; TRBD1 is a possible D gene (6 bases). V lost 8 bases and J 2 bases, leaving 10 bases between the germline ends. From germline, CDR1 is SNHLY and CDR2 FYNNEI. This CDR3 has 13 residues. For the CDR3, the DNA is TGTGCCAGCGGGCAGGGGACCTACAATGAGCAGTTCTTC. This encodes CASGQGTYNEQFF.

The CDR3 nucleotides are TGTGCCAGCAGCCAAGGGATGGGGCCGATCCAGCCCCAGCATTTT. Translating it yields CASSQGMGPIQPQHF. The chain combines TRBV3-1 with TRBJ1-5; the D gene is possibly TRBD1 (5 bases). The CDR3 covers 15 residues. Germline V CDR1 and CDR2: LGHDT, YNNKEL (reference sequence). Trimming stripped 1 base from V and 7 bases from J, with 14 bases between.

This chain uses TRBV3-1 with TRBJ1-3; D is undetermined. Germline-derived CDR1 and CDR2 are LGHDT and YNNKEL (reference sequence). V lost 3 bases, J lost 1 base, and 10 bases lay in between. This CDR3 comprises 15 residues. CDR3 bases: TGTGCCAGCAGCCAGGGCAGCCGATCTGGAAACACCATATATTTT. Protein product: CASSQGSRSGNTIYF. The full variable domain, rest sourced from reference TRBV3-1 and TRBJ1-3, is DTAVSQTPKYLVTQMGNDKSIKCEQNLGHDTMYWYKQDSKKFLKIMFSYNNKELIINETVPNRFSPKSPDKAHLNLHINSLELGDSAVYFCASSQGSRSGNTIYFGEGSWLTVV.

The rearrangement links TRBV3-1 to TRBJ2-2; D call uncertain. Germline values: CDR1 LGHDT, CDR2 YNNKEL (reference sequence). V was cut by 1 base and J by 13 bases, with 19 bases left in between. CDR3 length: 15 residues. The CDR3 DNA sequence: TGTGCCAGCAGCCAAGGGGTAGCTCCTGGAGCTTGGCTGTTTTTT. Amino acids: CASSQGVAPGAWLFF.

The V and J genes are TRBV25-1 and TRBJ2-1, with 9 bases lining up with TRBD1. Unmatched junction bases numbered 7, after V lost 5 bases and J lost 8 bases. The CDR3 has 14 residues. Germline lookup yields CDR1 MGHDK and CDR2 SYGVNS. CDR3 loop: CASSQPTGGDEQFF. The CDR3 DNA is TGTGCCAGCAGTCAGCCGACAGGGGGGGATGAGCAGTTCTTC.

V and J are TRBV20-1 and TRBJ2-1; TRBD2 agrees at 8 bases. J was trimmed by 1 base and V by 2 bases; bases with no gene match: 7. This CDR3 is 16 amino acids long. CDR1 is DFQATT and CDR2 is SNEGSKA in the germline V gene (reference sequence). DNA for the CDR3: TGCAGTGCTAGATCCCGCTCGGGGGGGTCCTACAATGAGCAGTTCTTC. Translated, it gives CSARSRSGGSYNEQFF.

The chain joins TRBV28 to TRBJ2-7; unclear D gene. The CDR3 spans 12 residues. The V and J ends lost 2 bases and 2 bases respectively, with 4 bases between them. Germline CDR1 is MDHEN and CDR2 is SYDVKM. The CDR3 region is CASSLRAYEQYF. CDR3 DNA sequence: TGTGCCAGCAGTTTAAGGGCCTACGAGCAGTACTTC. Drawing the rest from reference TRBV28 and TRBJ2-7, the complete variable domain is DVKVTQSSRYLVKRTGEKVFLECVQDMDHENMFWYRQDPGLGLRLIYFSYDVKMKEKGDIPEGYSVSREKKERFSLILESASTNQTSMYLCASSLRAYEQYFGPGTRLTVT.